These 4 T cell receptor beta chains came from one sample sequenced in a study of blood T cell repertoires in COVID-19. Clones were read by immunoSEQ multiplex PCR, and TCRdb kept only the in-frame ones, dropping some. The sample records 100,000 to 150,000 clones, approximately 79% being singletons. Sequenced: peripheral blood. These receptors came from a man aged 50 to 60 with acute or convalescent COVID-19.

This clone was counted a few times. Here the CDR3 reads CASSPQTVEAFF. DNA of the CDR3: TGTGCCAGCAGCCCCCAGACTGTTGAAGCTTTCTTT. The chain is built from TRBV7-9 and TRBJ1-1; D is unclear. The CDR3 consists of 12 residues. In germline, CDR1 is SEHNR, CDR2 FQNEAQ (reference sequence). The V gene lost 5 bases and the J gene lost 7 bases, with 11 bases spanning the gap.

This clone was detected once. This chain links TRBV27 with TRBJ1-6; tentative D call: TRBD1 (6 bases). The CDR3 spans 14 residues. Trimming left V 2 bases short and J 8 bases short, with 10 bases between. The germline V gene encodes CDR1 MNHEY and CDR2 SMNVEV (reference sequence). The CDR3: CASSLQDSYSPLHF. CDR3 sequence (DNA): TGTGCCAGCAGTTTACAGGACAGCTATTCACCCCTCCACTTT.

This sequence joins TRBV19 and TRBJ1-6, with 8 bases identical to TRBD1. V lost 3 bases, J lost 9 bases, and 4 bases stayed unmatched. CDR3 length: 14 amino acids. Per germline, CDR1 LNHDA and CDR2 SQIVND (reference sequence). CDR3 region: CASSISDRASPLHF. CDR3 bases: TGTGCCAGTAGTATTTCGGACAGGGCTTCACCCCTCCACTTT.

This clone was counted at least ten times. The gene calls are TRBV30 and TRBJ2-7; D is ambiguous. Trimming pared 2 bases from V and 2 bases from J, leaving 10 bases between. The CDR3 is 13 amino acids. The germline V gene has CDR1 GTSNPN and CDR2 SVGIG (reference sequence). The CDR3 sequence is CAWSFSPPYEQYF. The CDR3 DNA is TGTGCCTGGAGTTTTAGTCCTCCCTACGAGCAGTACTTC.